One sample yielded the 23 T cell receptor beta chains listed below, sequenced in a study of cytomegalovirus exposure and HLA in healthy donors. PCR used 60 Vbeta primers and 13 Jbeta primers. The data were produced by immunoSEQ multiplex PCR, yet TCRdb's version contains in-frame clones alone and is incomplete. The sample has 200,000 to 250,000 clones, roughly 80% seen once. Specimen: PBMCs. The receptors stem from a young man in good health and CMV-seronegative.

The rearrangement links TRBV28 to TRBJ2-7; D may be TRBD2 (6 bases). CDR3 length equals 14 residues. The germline V gene has CDR1 MDHEN and CDR2 SYDVKM. Trimming stripped 7 bases from V and 0 bases from J, with 13 bases between. CDR3 bases: TGTGCCAGCACGGGGGTTCCTAGCTCCTACGAGCAGTACTTC. It yields the protein CASTGVPSSYEQYF.

J is TRBJ1-6 and V is TRBV5-4; a possible D gene is TRBD1 (6 bases). Germline CDR1 and CDR2: SGHNT and YYREEE (reference sequence). The germline V and J ends were trimmed by 0 bases and 9 bases, with 22 bases remaining between them. The CDR3 is 18 amino acids. CDR3 coding DNA: TGTGCCAGCAGCTTGGATGGGGGGGCGACCGTTTCTAGTTCACCCCTCCACTTT. Translating it yields CASSLDGGATVSSSPLHF.

J is TRBJ1-6 and V is TRBV15; 7 bases agree with TRBD1. There are 18 residues in the CDR3. V trimming: 0 bases; J trimming: 5 bases; junction bases outside the gene matches: 10. Germline CDR1 and CDR2: LNHNV and YYDKDF (reference sequence). Here the CDR3 DNA reads TGTGCCACCAGCAGAGATCAGATATCGGGGACAGATAATTCACCCCTCCACTTT. It translates to CATSRDQISGTDNSPLHF.

This clone was picked up one time. This chain joins TRBV7-6 and TRBJ2-7, with 9 bases that match TRBD1. After removal of 5 bases from V and 7 bases from J, the junction contained 12 bases not matched to a gene. Germline CDR1 reads SGHVS; CDR2 reads FNYEAQ. This CDR3 region has 15 residues. CDR3 DNA sequence: TGTGCCAGCAGCGAATCGGGACAGGGTCTGGGGGAGCAGTACTTC. The encoded protein is CASSESGQGLGEQYF. Together with reference TRBV7-6 and TRBJ2-7, the CDR3 gives the full variable domain: GAGVSQSPRYKVTKRGQDVALRCDPISGHVSLYWYRQALGQGPEFLTYFNYEAQQDKSGLPNDRFSAERPEGSISTLTIQRTEQRDSAMYRCASSESGQGLGEQYFGPGTRLTVT.

The chain carries TRBV7-3 and TRBJ1-6; a possible D gene is TRBD1 (6 bases). This CDR3 contains 14 residues. Germline-derived CDR1 and CDR2 are SGHTA and FQGTGA. Deletions cut 5 bases from V and 9 bases from J, with 14 bases between. The CDR3 sequence: CASSASGGLSPLHF. The CDR3 nucleotides are TGTGCCAGCAGCGCAAGCGGGGGCCTTTCACCCCTCCACTTT.

The gene calls are TRBV15 and TRBJ1-2; 8 nucleotides align to TRBD1. The CDR3 length is 16 residues. Trimming at V came to 1 base and at J to 4 bases, leaving 8 bases not matched to a gene. Germline values: CDR1 LNHNV, CDR2 YYDKDF (reference sequence). The CDR3 nucleotides read TGTGCCACCAGCAGAGGAAGGACAGGGAAACTCTATGGCTACACCTTC. This gives the protein CATSRGRTGKLYGYTF.

The V call is TRBV11-2, the J call TRBJ2-7, with 7 bases identical to TRBD1. Germline V CDR1 and CDR2: SGHAT, FQNNGV. The CDR3 is 17 residues long. V shed 2 bases and J 5 bases; nucleotides not matched to a gene: 15. The chain's CDR3 is CASSLLAGGSYMDEQYF. CDR3 sequence (DNA): TGTGCCAGCAGCTTATTGGCAGGGGGAAGTTATATGGACGAGCAGTACTTC.

The rearrangement uses TRBV19 and TRBJ1-1; 8 bases are a match to TRBD1. This CDR3 contains 16 residues. In germline, CDR1 is LNHDA, CDR2 SQIVND (reference sequence). V lost 6 bases and J lost 0; bases outside the gene matches: 9. CDR3 nucleotides: TGTGCCAGTAGCTACCGGGACAGGCCATTGAACACTGAAGCTTTCTTT. It encodes CASSYRDRPLNTEAFF.

The V gene is TRBV6-5, the J gene TRBJ2-7; a weak D match, TRBD2 (5 bases). CDR1 and CDR2 (germline): MNHEY, SVGAGI. The CDR3 sequence is 16 residues long. Trimming removed 0 bases from V and 1 base from J, with 13 bases in between. The CDR3 DNA sequence: TGTGCCAGCAGTTACTCGTGGAGGACCCTATCCTACGAGCAGTACTTC. This encodes CASSYSWRTLSYEQYF.

The V and J genes are TRBV4-2 and TRBJ2-2; D possibly corresponds to TRBD1 (6 bases). The CDR3 is made up of 16 amino acids. Germline CDR1 LGHNA, CDR2 YNFKEQ. Trimming stripped 4 bases from V and 4 bases from J, with 16 bases between. In DNA, the CDR3 is TGTGCCAGCAGCCTAACGGGACAACTGAGCACCGGGGAGCTGTTTTTT. Its translation is CASSLTGQLSTGELFF.

The chain links TRBV7-3 to TRBJ2-1; 10 bases line up with TRBD1. The trim removed 4 bases at V and 7 bases at J, leaving 16 bases unmatched. Germline V gene sequence: CDR1 SGHTA, CDR2 FQGTGA. The CDR3 length is 18 residues. The CDR3 nucleotides are TGTGCCAGCAGCTCAAACCCACGGCGACAGGGGGCGGGGAATGAGCAGTTCTTC. Protein: CASSSNPRRQGAGNEQFF.

The chain employs TRBV10-2 and TRBJ1-6, with D possibly TRBD1 on 6 matching bases. V shed 2 bases and J shed 0 bases, with 11 bases lying between them. CDR1 is WSHSY, CDR2 SAAADI, per germline. The CDR3 is 17 residues long. CDR3 region: CASSEPPGASYNSPLHF. As DNA, the CDR3 is TGCGCCAGCAGTGAGCCGCCAGGGGCCTCCTATAATTCACCCCTCCACTTT.

This clone was seen only a few times. The chain carries TRBV29-1 and TRBJ2-1; D unclear. This CDR3 region has 12 residues. V was clipped by 4 bases and J by 3 bases, with 7 bases between them. Germline CDR1 SQVTM, CDR2 ANQGSEA. The CDR3 protein is CSVVGFYNEQFF. The CDR3, as DNA: TGCAGCGTTGTCGGGTTCTACAATGAGCAGTTCTTC.

The gene calls are TRBV7-3 and TRBJ2-2, with TRBD2 identical over 16 bases. V shed 8 bases and J 1 base; nucleotides not matched to a gene: 7. Germline CDR1 and CDR2: SGHTA and FQGTGA. This CDR3 region has 18 residues. The CDR3 sequence is CASPPGLAGGRNTGELFF. The CDR3 DNA follows: TGTGCCAGCCCGCCGGGACTAGCGGGGGGGCGGAACACCGGGGAGCTGTTTTTT. The variable domain in full, completed from reference TRBV7-3 and TRBJ2-2, reads GAGVSQTPSNKVTEKGKYVELRCDPISGHTALYWYRQSLGQGPEFLIYFQGTGAADDSGLPNDRFFAVRPEGSVSTLKIQRTERGDSAVYLCASPPGLAGGRNTGELFFGEGSRLTVL.

The V gene is TRBV5-4, the J gene TRBJ1-1, with a tentative D call TRBD1 (5 bases). CDR1 and CDR2 from the germline V gene are SGHNT and YYREEE (reference sequence). The CDR3 contains 15 residues. V gave up 3 bases and J gave up 4 bases, with 16 bases separating them. The CDR3 reads CASSSGLGGTTEAFF. In DNA form, the CDR3 reads TGTGCCAGCAGCTCCGGTCTGGGGGGGACCACTGAAGCTTTCTTT.

In this sample, this clone turned up a few times. This sample includes further DNA sequences coding for the same CDR3. The rearrangement uses TRBV28 and TRBJ1-1; D is uncertain. V shed 6 bases and J shed 0 bases, with 5 bases lying between them. The germline CDR1 and CDR2 sequences are MDHEN and SYDVKM. CDR3 length: 12 residues. The DNA for the CDR3 is TGTGCCAGCAGCCTCTTGAACACTGAAGCTTTCTTT. This gives the protein CASSLLNTEAFF.

The CDR3 sequence: CASSHPSGDSYGYTF. The CDR3, as DNA: TGCGCCAGCAGCCACCCCTCGGGGGACAGCTATGGCTACACCTTC. The rearrangement links TRBV4-1 to TRBJ1-2, with 7 bases fitting TRBD1. Germline V gene lookup returns CDR1 MGHRA and CDR2 YSYEKL. The CDR3 runs to 15 residues. J was trimmed by 4 bases and V by 3 bases; bases with no gene match: 8.

This chain uses TRBV6-4 with TRBJ2-2; possibly TRBD1 for D (6 bases). This CDR3 comprises 15 residues. Germline V gives CDR1 MRHNA, CDR2 SNTAGT. V lost 0 bases, J lost 1 base, and 6 bases lay in between. The CDR3 DNA sequence: TGTGCCAGCAGTGACTCGACAGGGAACACCGGGGAGCTGTTTTTT. Amino acids: CASSDSTGNTGELFF.

This rearrangement joins TRBV4-1 to TRBJ2-7, with D perhaps matching TRBD1 (5 bases). The CDR3 contains 15 residues. Germline V gene sequence: CDR1 MGHRA, CDR2 YSYEKL. Trimming cost V 1 base and J 3 bases, with 13 bases left between them. The CDR3 nucleotides read TGCGCCAGCAGCCAAGCCAGGGTGGGCCACTACGAGCAGTACTTC. This sequence encodes CASSQARVGHYEQYF.

The CDR3 loop is CASSEGQGRINEQFF. As DNA, the CDR3 is TGTGCCAGCAGTGAAGGACAGGGGCGTATCAATGAGCAGTTCTTC. The chain links TRBV2 to TRBJ2-1, with TRBD1 matching 8 bases. Trimming at V came to 1 base and at J to 6 bases, leaving 5 bases not matched to a gene. In germline, CDR1 is SNHLY, CDR2 FYNNEI. The CDR3 is 15 residues long.

In the case of this clone: One end of the junction is discordant with germline, which a read error may explain. J is TRBJ1-6 and V is TRBV7-7; the D is unclear. CDR1 is SSHAT, CDR2 FNYEAQ, per germline (reference sequence). The CDR3 is 14 amino acids. The CDR3 nucleotides are TGTGCTAGCAGCTTAGAACCGGGAAATTCACCCCTCCACTTT. It yields the protein CASSLEPGNSPLHF.

This clone has only one observation. V is TRBV5-5 and J is TRBJ2-3; 10 nucleotides match TRBD2. CDR1 is SGHKS, CDR2 YYEKEE, per germline (reference sequence). The CDR3 is 15 amino acids. V shed 4 bases and J 6 bases; nucleotides not matched to a gene: 8. CDR3 DNA sequence: TGTGCCAGCAGCCCGAGCGGGGGGGCCGGGGATACGCAGTATTTT. It yields the protein CASSPSGGAGDTQYF.

The genes are TRBV27 and TRBJ2-4, with 8 bases that match TRBD2. Trimming removed 3 bases from V and 6 bases from J; junction bases left unmatched: 4. This CDR3 contains 14 residues. The germline CDR1 and CDR2 sequences are MNHEY and SMNVEV (reference sequence). CDR3 in DNA: TGTGCCAGCAGTTTGACTAGCGCAGGAAACATTCAGTACTTC. Its protein is CASSLTSAGNIQYF.